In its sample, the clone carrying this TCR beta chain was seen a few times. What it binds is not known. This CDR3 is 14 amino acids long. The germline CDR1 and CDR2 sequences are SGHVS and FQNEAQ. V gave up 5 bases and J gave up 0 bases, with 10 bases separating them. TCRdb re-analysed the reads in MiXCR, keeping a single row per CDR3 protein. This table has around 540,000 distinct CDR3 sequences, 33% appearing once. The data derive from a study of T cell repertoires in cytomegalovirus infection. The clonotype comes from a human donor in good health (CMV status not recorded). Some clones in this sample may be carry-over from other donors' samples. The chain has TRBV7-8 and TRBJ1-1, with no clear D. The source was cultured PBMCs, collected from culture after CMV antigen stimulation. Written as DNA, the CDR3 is TGTGCCAGCAGCCCCACTTGGTTGAACACTGAAGCTTTCTTT. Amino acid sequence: CASSPTWLNTEAFF.